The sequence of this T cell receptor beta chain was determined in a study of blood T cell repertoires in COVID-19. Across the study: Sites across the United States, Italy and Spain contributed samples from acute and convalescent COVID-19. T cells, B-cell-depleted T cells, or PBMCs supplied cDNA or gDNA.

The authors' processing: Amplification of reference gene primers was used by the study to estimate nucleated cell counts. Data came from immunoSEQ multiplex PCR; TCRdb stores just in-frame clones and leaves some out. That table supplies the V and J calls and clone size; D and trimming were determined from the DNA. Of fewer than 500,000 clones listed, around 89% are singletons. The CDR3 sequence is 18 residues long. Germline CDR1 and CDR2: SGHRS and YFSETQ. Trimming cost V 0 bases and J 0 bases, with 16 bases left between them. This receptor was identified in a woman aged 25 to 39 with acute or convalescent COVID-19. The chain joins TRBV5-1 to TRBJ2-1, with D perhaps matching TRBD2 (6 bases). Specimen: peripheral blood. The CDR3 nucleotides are TGCGCCAGCAGCTTGGAAGTCGTAGGGGAGGTCTCCTACAATGAGCAGTTCTTC. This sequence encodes CASSLEVVGEVSYNEQFF.